This T cell receptor (beta chain) was obtained from a study of T cell repertoires in cytomegalovirus infection. This CDR3 spans 16 amino acids. V was clipped by 5 bases and J by 2 bases; unmatched bases: 6. Germline-derived CDR1 and CDR2 are SGHTA and FQGNSA. TCRdb reanalysed the reads using MiXCR and keeps one entry per CDR3 protein. The table has about 55,000 distinct CDR3 sequences, around 20% seen once. This clonotype has just a few counts. Its antigen is not identified. The TCR was taken from a human donor in good health (CMV status not recorded). Some clones in this sample may be carry-over from other donors' samples. The chain is built from TRBV7-2 and TRBJ2-6; 7 bases align to TRBD2. The sequencing used CD8+ T cells from cultured PBMCs, collected from culture after CMV antigen stimulation. CDR3 protein: CASSPRLAAGANVLTF. CDR3 in DNA: TGTGCCAGCAGCCCCAGGCTAGCGGCTGGGGCCAACGTCCTGACTTTC.